This paragraph reports one T cell receptor (beta chain). Germline values: CDR1 MGHRA, CDR2 YSYEKL. The V gene lost 5 bases and the J gene lost 1 base, with 13 bases spanning the gap. CDR3 size: 15 residues. PCR was performed a second time for roughly 6 to 12 cycles using a sample-barcoded 5' primer and a J-beta primer mix. A 12-random-nucleotide template-switch adaptor tagged each cDNA molecule. TCRdb reprocessed the 5' RACE reads via MiXCR and lists one record per CDR3 protein. The data contain fewer than 750,000 distinct CDR3 sequences, roughly 48% of them singletons. This sample was taken from a study of blood T cells in healthy people across ages.

The sequencing input was blood. This rearrangement joins TRBV4-1 to TRBJ2-3; D is possibly TRBD2 (6 bases). This clonotype originated in a man older than 75 in good health. CDR3 residues: CASSSRDLRTDTQYF. For the CDR3, the DNA is TGCGCCAGCAGCTCCCGGGACTTGCGCACAGATACGCAGTATTTT.